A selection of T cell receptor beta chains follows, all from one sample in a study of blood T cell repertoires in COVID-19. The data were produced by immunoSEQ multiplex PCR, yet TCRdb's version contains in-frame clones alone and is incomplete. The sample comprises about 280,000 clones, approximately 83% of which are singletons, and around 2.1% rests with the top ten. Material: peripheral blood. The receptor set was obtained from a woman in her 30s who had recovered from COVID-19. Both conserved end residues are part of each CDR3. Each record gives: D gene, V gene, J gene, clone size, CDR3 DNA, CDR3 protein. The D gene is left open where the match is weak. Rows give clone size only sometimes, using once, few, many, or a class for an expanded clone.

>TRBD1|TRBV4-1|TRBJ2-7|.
TGCGCCAGCAGTCTGGACAGGCCGACCTACGAGCAGTACTTC
CASSLDRPTYEQYF
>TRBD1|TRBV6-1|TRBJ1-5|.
TGTGCCAGCAGTGATGGGACAGGGATCAATCAGCCCCAGCATTTT
CASSDGTGINQPQHF
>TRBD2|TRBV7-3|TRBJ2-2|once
TGTGCCAGCAGCCCGGGAGGGGAAAACACCGGGGAGCTGTTTTTT
CASSPGGENTGELFF
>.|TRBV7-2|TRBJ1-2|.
TGTGCCAGCAGCTTCTCTAGGTCCTATGGCTACACCTTC
CASSFSRSYGYTF
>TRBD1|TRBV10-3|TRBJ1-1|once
TGTGCCATCACTGGACAGGCGAACACTGAAGCTTTCTTT
CAITGQANTEAFF
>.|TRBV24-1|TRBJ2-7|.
TGTGCCACCAGCCTCTCAGGGGACGAGCAGTACTTC
CATSLSGDEQYF
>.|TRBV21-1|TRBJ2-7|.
TGTGCCAGCAGCGGCCGAGATGGACTTCATTACGAGCAGTACTTC
CASSGRDGLHYEQYF
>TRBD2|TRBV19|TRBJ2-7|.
TGTGCCAGTAGTAGTACGGGGGGGGCATACGAGCAGTACTTC
CASSSTGGAYEQYF
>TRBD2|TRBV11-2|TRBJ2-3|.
TGTGCCAGCAGCCGAACTAGCGTTTCAGATACGCAGTATTTT
CASSRTSVSDTQYF
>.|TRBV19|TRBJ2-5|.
TGTGCCAGTAGTATAGATTTGACAGCGCGAGAGACCCAGTACTTC
CASSIDLTARETQYF
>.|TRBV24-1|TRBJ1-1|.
TGTGCCACCAGTGATCAGGGGGAAGCTTTCTTT
CATSDQGEAFF
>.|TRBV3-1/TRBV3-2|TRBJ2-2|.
TGTGCCAGCAGCGAAGGTGGACTTTCGAACACCGGGGAGCTGTTTTTT
CASSEGGLSNTGELFF
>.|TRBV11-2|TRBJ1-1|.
TGTGCCAGCAGCCCAATGTCAGTAAACACTGAAGCTTTCTTT
CASSPMSVNTEAFF
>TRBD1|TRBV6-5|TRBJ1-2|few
TGTGCCAGCAGACCCTGGTCCTTAAGACAGGGGAGCTACACCTTC
CASRPWSLRQGSYTF
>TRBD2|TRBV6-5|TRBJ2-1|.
TGTGCCAGCAGGGCGGGGGGGAACCCCAATGAGCAGTTCTTC
CASRAGGNPNEQFF
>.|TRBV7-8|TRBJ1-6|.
TGTGCCAGCAGCTTAGCGGGCAGGGGCGCCTCACCCCTCCACTTT
CASSLAGRGASPLHF
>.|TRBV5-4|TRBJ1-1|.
TGTGCCAGCAGCTTGGAATTGAGGAGCGGCACTGAAGCTTTCTTT
CASSLELRSGTEAFF
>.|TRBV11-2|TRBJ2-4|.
TGTGCCAGCAGCCTATCCGGGACCAAAAACATTCAGTACTTC
CASSLSGTKNIQYF
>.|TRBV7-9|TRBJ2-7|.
TGTGCCAGCAGCCCGAAACACGGGGGGCCCTACGAGCAGTACTTC
CASSPKHGGPYEQYF
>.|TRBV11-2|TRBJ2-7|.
TGTGCCAGCAGCGACCTCGACAGTGTCACCTACGAGCAGTACTTC
CASSDLDSVTYEQYF
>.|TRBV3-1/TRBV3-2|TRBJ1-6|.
TGTGCCAGCAGCCAAGCGGGTCGACTGAGCTCCTATAATTCACCCCTCCACTTT
CASSQAGRLSSYNSPLHF
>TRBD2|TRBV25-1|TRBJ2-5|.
TGTGCCAGCAGGTTGGGCGGGGGAGAGACCCAGTACTTC
CASRLGGGETQYF
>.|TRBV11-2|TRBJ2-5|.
TGTGCCAGCAGCTTGAGCGACGGAGAGACCCAGTACTTC
CASSLSDGETQYF
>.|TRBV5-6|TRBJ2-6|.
TGTGCCAGCAACTGGGACCGGGACATCGAACCCTCTGGGGCCAACGTCCTGACTTTC
CASNWDRDIEPSGANVLTF
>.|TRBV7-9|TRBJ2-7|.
TGTGCCAGCAGCTTTGACAGCTACGAGCAGTACTTC
CASSFDSYEQYF
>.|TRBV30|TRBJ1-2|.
TGTGCCTGGAGTACTCCGAGGACTGAAAACTATGGCTACACCTTC
CAWSTPRTENYGYTF
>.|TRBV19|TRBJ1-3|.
TGTGCCAGTAAAGGCGGGGACACCATATATTTT
CASKGGDTIYF
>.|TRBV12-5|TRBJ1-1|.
TGTGCTAGTGGTCACAGCGGGCCCCTGAACACTGAAGCTTTCTTT
CASGHSGPLNTEAFF